Listed below are T cell receptor beta chains from one sample, sequenced in a study of cytomegalovirus exposure and HLA in healthy donors. Measured with immunoSEQ multiplex PCR; TCRdb has only the in-frame clones, and not every one. The table has some 150,000 clones, about 62% seen once. The sequenced sample consisted of PBMCs. The source is a middle-aged man in good health and CMV-seronegative. Each CDR3 is given with its conserved first and last residue. The D gene is left open where the match is weak. Clone size, where shown, is once, few, many, or a class for clones that have expanded.

d_gene	v_gene	j_gene	abundance	CDR3aa	CDR3nt
TRBD1	TRBV18	TRBJ2-3	-	CASSLSPGQASTDTQYF	TGTGCCAGCTCACTTTCACCGGGACAGGCTAGCACAGATACGCAGTATTTT
-	TRBV11-2	TRBJ2-7	few	CASSLLLAPEQYF	TGTGCCAGCAGCTTGCTTCTAGCACCCGAGCAGTACTTC
TRBD1	TRBV27	TRBJ1-5	-	CASSSTGGLSNQPQHF	TGTGCCAGCAGTTCGACAGGGGGGCTCAGCAATCAGCCCCAGCATTTT
-	TRBV5-1	TRBJ1-4	few	CASSLGGGSEKLFF	TGCGCCAGCAGCTTGGGAGGAGGAAGTGAAAAACTGTTTTTT
-	TRBV21-1	TRBJ1-2	-	CASSITVGRNYGYTF	TGTGCCAGCAGCATCACGGTGGGCAGAAACTATGGCTACACCTTC
TRBD2	TRBV9	TRBJ2-1	once	CASSAGGYNEQFF	TGTGCCAGTTCAGCGGGGGGTTACAATGAGCAGTTCTTC
TRBD1	TRBV5-1	TRBJ1-1	-	CASSEGANTEAFF	TGCGCCAGCAGTGAGGGGGCGAACACTGAAGCTTTCTTT
-	TRBV5-1	TRBJ1-5	-	CASSLGGYSNQPQHF	TGCGCCAGCAGCTTGGGAGGGTATAGCAATCAGCCCCAGCATTTT
TRBD2	TRBV29-1	TRBJ2-5	-	CSVGLAGETQYF	TGCAGCGTTGGACTAGCGGGAGAGACCCAGTACTTC
TRBD1	TRBV7-8	TRBJ2-3	-	CASSLWQGANSRADTQYF	TGTGCCAGCAGCTTATGGCAGGGGGCGAACAGTAGGGCAGATACGCAGTATTTT
-	TRBV7-9	TRBJ1-1	once	CASSTDTYTEAFF	TGTGCCAGCAGCACGGACACCTACACTGAAGCTTTCTTT
TRBD1	TRBV11-2	TRBJ1-6	-	CASSRGTVGNSPLHF	TGTGCCAGCAGCCGAGGGACAGTAGGAAATTCACCCCTCCACTTT
TRBD1	TRBV7-2	TRBJ2-3	few	CASSTLGQGGTDTQYF	TGTGCCAGCAGCACCCTAGGACAGGGTGGAACAGATACGCAGTATTTT
TRBD2	TRBV19	TRBJ2-2	few	CASSPRTSGNTGELFF	TGTGCCAGTAGTCCACGGACTAGCGGGAACACCGGGGAGCTGTTTTTT
TRBD1	TRBV28	TRBJ1-4	-	CASSLLAGTGVEKLFF	TGTGCCAGCAGTTTATTGGCCGGGACAGGGGTTGAAAAACTGTTTTTT
TRBD2	TRBV7-2	TRBJ2-3	-	CASSSPLGGGVTDTQYF	TGTGCCAGCAGCTCCCCCTTGGGCGGGGGGGTAACAGATACGCAGTATTTT
TRBD1	TRBV4-1	TRBJ1-2	few	CASSHDGTANYGYTF	TGCGCCAGCAGCCACGACGGGACAGCTAACTATGGCTACACCTTC
TRBD1	TRBV4-1	TRBJ1-2	-	CASSQDGTGLDGYTF	TGCGCCAGCAGCCAAGACGGGACAGGACTCGACGGCTACACCTTC
TRBD1	TRBV6-5	TRBJ2-5	once	CASSQDRDQETQYF	TGTGCCAGCAGTCAGGACAGGGACCAAGAGACCCAGTACTTC
TRBD2	TRBV25-1	TRBJ2-5	-	CASSRGGRELQETQYF	TGTGCCAGCAGTCGGGGGGGGAGAGAACTCCAAGAGACCCAGTACTTC
-	TRBV5-1	TRBJ1-2	-	CASSLGEGDYGYTF	TGCGCCAGCAGCTTGGGAGAGGGCGACTATGGCTACACCTTC
TRBD1	TRBV5-1	TRBJ2-1	-	CASSQGTDNEQFF	TGCGCCAGCAGCCAAGGGACAGACAATGAGCAGTTCTTC
-	TRBV7-8	TRBJ1-1	few	CASSLSVNTEAFF	TGTGCCAGCAGCTTATCAGTGAACACTGAAGCTTTCTTT
-	TRBV10-3	TRBJ2-6	-	CAISLQQPGAPGANVLTF	TGTGCCATCAGTCTCCAACAGCCAGGGGCCCCTGGGGCCAACGTCCTGACTTTC
-	TRBV6-1	TRBJ2-3	-	CASSGRRDGGGMDTQYF	TGTGCCAGCAGTGGACGGAGGGATGGAGGCGGGATGGATACGCAGTATTTT
-	TRBV28	TRBJ2-3	-	CASSTRDTQYF	TGTGCCAGCAGTACTAGAGATACGCAGTATTTT
TRBD1	TRBV29-1	TRBJ1-1	few	CSTTRGGQAEAFF	TGCAGCACAACCCGAGGGGGACAGGCTGAAGCTTTCTTT
TRBD1	TRBV7-3	TRBJ2-1	once	CASSSDRGSYNEQFF	TGTGCCAGCAGCTCCGACAGGGGATCCTACAATGAGCAGTTCTTC
TRBD2	TRBV4-3	TRBJ2-1	-	CASSLTSGRPNNEQFF	TGCGCCAGCAGCCTAACTAGCGGGAGACCTAACAATGAGCAGTTCTTC
TRBD1	TRBV28	TRBJ1-6	few	CASRGGHSPLHF	TGTGCCAGCCGAGGGGGCCATTCACCCCTCCACTTT
-	TRBV2	TRBJ2-3	-	CASSETRTDTQYF	TGTGCCAGCAGTGAGACTAGAACAGATACGCAGTATTTT
-	TRBV7-9	TRBJ2-4	once	CSSSPGTQIGFAKNIQYF	TGTTCCAGCAGCCCTGGGACACAGATTGGTTTCGCCAAAAACATTCAGTACTTC
-	TRBV6-4	TRBJ2-1	few	CASSDGAGEYNEQFF	TGTGCCAGCAGTGACGGGGCTGGGGAATACAATGAGCAGTTCTTC
-	TRBV7-2	TRBJ2-7	few	CASSLSGADSYEQYF	TGTGCCAGCAGCTTATCAGGGGCAGATTCCTACGAGCAGTACTTC
TRBD1	TRBV6-5	TRBJ2-3	-	CASSYSGQFTDTQYF	TGTGCCAGCAGTTACTCGGGACAGTTCACAGATACGCAGTATTTT
TRBD1	TRBV6-1	TRBJ1-4	few	CASSEARQGRSRNEKLFF	TGTGCCAGCAGTGAAGCAAGACAGGGGCGCTCTAGGAATGAAAAACTGTTTTTT
-	TRBV25-1	TRBJ1-1	few	CASRGGQSMNTEAFF	TGTGCCAGCAGGGGCGGACAGTCGATGAACACTGAAGCTTTCTTT
-	TRBV7-6	TRBJ1-1	-	CASSRGGAGENTEAFF	TGTGCCAGCAGCCGGGGGGGTGCAGGGGAAAACACTGAAGCTTTCTTT
-	TRBV30	TRBJ2-4	-	CAWSVDGWPNIQYF	TGTGCCTGGAGTGTAGACGGGTGGCCAAACATTCAGTACTTT
TRBD1	TRBV5-1	TRBJ2-7	-	CASSLQGAGYEQYF	TGCGCCAGCAGCTTACAGGGGGCAGGGTACGAGCAGTACTTC
-	TRBV7-9	TRBJ2-7	-	CASSFLGGDRVSYEQYF	TGTGCCAGCAGCTTCCTGGGGGGCGACAGGGTGTCCTACGAGCAGTACTTC
TRBD2	TRBV30	TRBJ2-3	-	CAWRGTSGGRDTQYF	TGTGCCTGGAGGGGGACTAGCGGGGGGCGAGATACGCAGTATTTT
-	TRBV6-6	TRBJ1-5	few	CASTMGGTASNQPQHF	TGTGCCAGCACGATGGGCGGGACGGCTAGCAATCAGCCCCAGCATTTT
-	TRBV5-1	TRBJ1-2	-	CASSPAPDSPNYGYTF	TGCGCCAGCAGCCCGGCACCCGACAGCCCTAACTATGGCTACACCTTC
TRBD2	TRBV7-9	TRBJ2-2	-	CSSSPLAANTGELFF	TGTTCCAGCAGCCCTCTAGCGGCTAACACCGGGGAGCTGTTTTTT
TRBD2	TRBV30	TRBJ2-5	-	CAWSMFSGAQETQYF	TGTGCCTGGAGTATGTTTAGCGGGGCCCAAGAGACCCAGTACTTC
-	TRBV10-3	TRBJ2-3	-	CAISQGATSPDTQYF	TGTGCCATCAGTCAAGGGGCGACTTCCCCAGATACGCAGTATTTT
-	TRBV5-1	TRBJ1-1	few	CASSLHRNTEAFF	TGCGCCAGCAGCTTACACAGGAACACTGAAGCTTTCTTT
TRBD1	TRBV5-4	TRBJ1-2	few	CASSIDRDYGYTF	TGTGCCAGCAGCATTGACAGGGACTATGGCTACACCTTC
-	TRBV15	TRBJ1-1	-	CATSRGGDIEAFF	TGTGCCACCAGCAGAGGAGGGGACATTGAAGCTTTCTTT